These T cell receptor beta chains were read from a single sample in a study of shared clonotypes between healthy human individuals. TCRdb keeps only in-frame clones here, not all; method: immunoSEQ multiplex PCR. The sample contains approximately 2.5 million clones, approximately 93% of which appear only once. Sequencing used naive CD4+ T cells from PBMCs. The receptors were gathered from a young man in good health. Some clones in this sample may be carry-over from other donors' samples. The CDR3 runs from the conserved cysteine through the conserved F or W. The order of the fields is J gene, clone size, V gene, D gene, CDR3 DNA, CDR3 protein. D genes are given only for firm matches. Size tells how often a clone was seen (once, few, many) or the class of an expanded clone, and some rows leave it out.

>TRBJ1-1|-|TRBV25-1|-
TGTGCCAGCAGTGAATATCCAGAGGGCACTGAAGCTTTCTTT
CASSEYPEGTEAFF
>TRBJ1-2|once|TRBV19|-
TGTGCCAGTAGTATCCCGGCAAACTATGGCTACACCTTC
CASSIPANYGYTF
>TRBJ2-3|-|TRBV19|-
TGTGCCAGTAGTAAAGAGAGGGGCAGAGGAGGCACAGATACGCAGTATTTT
CASSKERGRGGTDTQYF
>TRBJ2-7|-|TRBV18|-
TGTGCCAGCTCACCGGTCGGTGTAACCTACGAGCAGTACTTC
CASSPVGVTYEQYF
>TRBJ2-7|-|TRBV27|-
TGTGCCAGCAGTTTGGAGGACCGGAGGGGGTACGAGCAGTACTTC
CASSLEDRRGYEQYF
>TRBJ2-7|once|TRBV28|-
TGTGCCAGCAGCCGACTCCGGACCCCCTACGAGCAGTACTTC
CASSRLRTPYEQYF
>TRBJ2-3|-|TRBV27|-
TGTGCCAGCAGTTTTCAATTTTCAGATACGCAGTATTTT
CASSFQFSDTQYF
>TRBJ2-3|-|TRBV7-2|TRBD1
TGTGCCAGCAGCCGGGACAGCGATAGCACAGATACGCAGTATTTT
CASSRDSDSTDTQYF
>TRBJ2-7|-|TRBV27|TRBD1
TGTGCCAGCAAACCGACAGGGTACTACGAGCAGTACTTC
CASKPTGYYEQYF
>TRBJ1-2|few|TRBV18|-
TGTGCCAGCTCACCGTACGGGGAAGGCTACACCTTC
CASSPYGEGYTF
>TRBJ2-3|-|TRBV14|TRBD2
TGTGCCAGCAGCCTCAATCTTGCGGGGGCAGATACGCAGTATTTT
CASSLNLAGADTQYF
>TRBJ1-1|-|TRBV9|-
TGTGCCAGCAGCCCGGAATGGGGCACTGAAGCTTTCTTT
CASSPEWGTEAFF
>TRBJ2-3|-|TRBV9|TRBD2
TGTGCCAGCAGCGTAGCAGCATTAGGACTAGCAGTCACAGATACGCAGTATTTT
CASSVAALGLAVTDTQYF
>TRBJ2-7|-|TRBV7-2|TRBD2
TGTGCCAGCAGCATGACTAGCGGGCCTACCTACGAGCAGTACTTC
CASSMTSGPTYEQYF
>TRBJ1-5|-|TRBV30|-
TGTGCCTGGAGTGCGGCCAGGGGATTCAGGGGTAGCAATCAGCCCCAGCATTTT
CAWSAARGFRGSNQPQHF
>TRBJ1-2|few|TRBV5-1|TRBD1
TGCGCCAGCAGCATTGGACAGGGGGCCGCCTATGGCTACACCTTC
CASSIGQGAAYGYTF
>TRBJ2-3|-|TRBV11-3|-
TGTGCCAGCAGCCCGACAGACACAGATACGCAGTATTTT
CASSPTDTDTQYF
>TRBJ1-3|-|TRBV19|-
TGTGCCAGTAGTATCATACGGACGGGATCTGGAAACACCATATATTTT
CASSIIRTGSGNTIYF
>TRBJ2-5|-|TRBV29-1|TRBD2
TGCAGCACCCGCCGTGTAGCGGGAGAGCAAGAGACCCAGTACTTC
CSTRRVAGEQETQYF
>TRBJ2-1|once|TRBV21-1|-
TGTGCCAGCAGCCGGGACTTACTATACAATGAGCAGTTCTTC
CASSRDLLYNEQFF
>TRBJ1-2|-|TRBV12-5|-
TGTGCTAGTGGTCTACACTTGCAGGCGACTAACTATGGCTACACCTTC
CASGLHLQATNYGYTF
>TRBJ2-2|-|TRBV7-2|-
TGTGCCAGCAGCCTCAGCGGAACCCAGGGCGGGGAGCTGTTTTTT
CASSLSGTQGGELFF
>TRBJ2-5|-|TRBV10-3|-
TGTGCCATCAGTGTGGGGGGGGCAGGAGAGACCCAGTACTTC
CAISVGGAGETQYF
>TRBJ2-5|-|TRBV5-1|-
TGCGCCAGCAGCTTGGGGGCGGCGGGATCGGGAGAGACCCAGTACTTC
CASSLGAAGSGETQYF
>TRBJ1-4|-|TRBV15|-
TGTGCCACCAGCAGAGATCTTACCGTTGAAAAACTGTTTTTT
CATSRDLTVEKLFF
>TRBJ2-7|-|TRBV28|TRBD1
TGTGCCAGCAGTTCGGGACAGCTGAGGGAGCAGTACTTC
CASSSGQLREQYF
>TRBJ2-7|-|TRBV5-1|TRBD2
TGCGCCAGCAGCTTGTCCGCTAGCGGGAGGCTCGAGCAGTACTTC
CASSLSASGRLEQYF
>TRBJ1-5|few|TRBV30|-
TGTGCCTGGAGTACCGGGGCCCCCAATCAGCCCCAGCATTTT
CAWSTGAPNQPQHF
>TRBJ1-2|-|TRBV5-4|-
TGTGCCAGCAGCTTGCCGGGGGTCATTTCCTATGGCTACACCTTC
CASSLPGVISYGYTF
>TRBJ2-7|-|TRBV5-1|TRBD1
TGCGCCAGCAGCCCGGGACAGGGGTTCTCTCTCCCCTACGAGCAGTACTTC
CASSPGQGFSLPYEQYF
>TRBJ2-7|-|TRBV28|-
TGTGCCAGCACCATTCACCCCCGGGACATCTCCTACGAGCAGTACTTC
CASTIHPRDISYEQYF
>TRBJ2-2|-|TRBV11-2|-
TGTGCCAGCAGCTTATTGGTGACAGCTGGGGAGCTGTTTTTT
CASSLLVTAGELFF
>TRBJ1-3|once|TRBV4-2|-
TGTGCCAGCAGCCAAGCTGGCGTCAGCTCCTTTGGAAACACCATATATTTT
CASSQAGVSSFGNTIYF
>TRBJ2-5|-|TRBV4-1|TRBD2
TGCGCCAGCAGCCAAGGCGCCGGGGGGGGTGAGACCCAGTACTTC
CASSQGAGGGETQYF
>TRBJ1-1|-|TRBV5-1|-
TGCGCCAGCAGCTTGGCGGCAGGGGAATTAAACACTGAAGCTTTCTTT
CASSLAAGELNTEAFF
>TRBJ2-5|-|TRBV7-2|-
TGTGCCAGCAGCCTGACAAGGGAGACCCAGTACTTC
CASSLTRETQYF
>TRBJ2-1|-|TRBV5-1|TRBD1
TGCGCCAGCAGCTCCGGGACAGGGACGGTTAATGAGCAGTTCTTC
CASSSGTGTVNEQFF
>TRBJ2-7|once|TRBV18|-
TGTGCCAGCTCACCTGGGCTCCGCGAGCAGTACTTC
CASSPGLREQYF
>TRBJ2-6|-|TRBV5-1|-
TGCGCCAGCAGCTTGGGCGTGACCTCTGGGGCCAACGTCCTGACTTTC
CASSLGVTSGANVLTF
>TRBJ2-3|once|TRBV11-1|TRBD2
TGTGCCAGCAGCGGAGGACTAGCGGGAGGGTCCACAGATACGCAGTATTTT
CASSGGLAGGSTDTQYF
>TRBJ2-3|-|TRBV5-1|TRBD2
TGCGCCAGCAGCTTCGTACTAGCGGGAGGTGGAGATACGCAGTATTTT
CASSFVLAGGGDTQYF
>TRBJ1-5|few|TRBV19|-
TGTGCCAGTAGTATAGAGGGTTTTAATCAGCCCCAGCATTTT
CASSIEGFNQPQHF
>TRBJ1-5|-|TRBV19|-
TGTGCCAGTAGTATATCTATAGGGGATCAGCCCCAGCATTTT
CASSISIGDQPQHF
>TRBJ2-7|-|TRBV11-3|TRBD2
TGTGCCAGCAGCTTATCAGCGGGAGGCCCCCAAAACGAGCAGTACTTC
CASSLSAGGPQNEQYF